The present T cell receptor (beta chain) was sequenced within a study of cytotoxic CD8 clonotypes in ibrutinib-treated CLL. The junction had 9 bases not matched to a gene; V was cut back by 5 bases and J by 4 bases. This CDR3 contains 16 residues. CDR1 is SGHTA, CDR2 FQGNSA, per germline. The intended depth for sequencing was 1 in 200,000 to 1 in 1 million T cells. Method: immunoSEQ multiplex PCR; TCRdb's copy keeps in-frame clones and lacks some. The data show over 7,000 clones, more than 60% seen once. Material: PBMCs, obtained before ibrutinib treatment. The receptor was derived from a human donor with chronic lymphocytic leukemia. The chain carries TRBV7-2 and TRBJ2-1; 9 bases are a match to TRBD2. This CDR3 is CASSPRLAEIYNEQFF. The CDR3 DNA reads as TGTGCCAGCAGCCCTCGACTAGCGGAGATATACAATGAGCAGTTCTTC.